A selection of T cell receptor beta chains follows, all from one sample in a study of Graves' ophthalmopathy and Graves' hyperthyroidism. TCRdb re-called the multiplex PCR reads through MiXCR, storing one row per CDR3 protein. In the table there are hundreds of thousands of distinct CDR3 sequences, around 50% of which are singletons. Material for sequencing was peripheral blood. The receptors here all came from an adult man with Graves' ophthalmopathy. The CDR3 runs from the conserved cysteine through the conserved F or W. Fields, in order: J gene, clone size, V gene, D gene, CDR3 protein, CDR3 DNA. A D gene is named only where the DNA matches it firmly. Size is stated for part of the rows, as once, few or many counts, or as a class when the clone is expanded.

j_call: TRBJ1-2
clone_size: .
v_call: TRBV25-1
d_call: .
cdr3_aa: CASSERADYGYTF
cdr3_nt: TGTGCCAGCAGTGAACGAGCGGACTATGGCTACACCTTC

j_call: TRBJ2-2
clone_size: .
v_call: TRBV5-1
d_call: TRBD1
cdr3_aa: CASSIRQGGNTGELFF
cdr3_nt: TGCGCCAGCAGCATTCGACAGGGTGGGAACACCGGGGAGCTGTTTTTT

j_call: TRBJ1-2
clone_size: .
v_call: TRBV6-5
d_call: TRBD1
cdr3_aa: CASSYSTGTIFGYTF
cdr3_nt: TGTGCCAGCAGTTACTCGACAGGGACGATCTTTGGCTACACCTTC

j_call: TRBJ1-6
clone_size: .
v_call: TRBV15
d_call: .
cdr3_aa: CATSSVLGFGGSYNSPLHF
cdr3_nt: TGTGCCACCAGCTCGGTTTTAGGTTTCGGGGGCTCCTATAATTCACCCCTCCACTTT

j_call: TRBJ2-7
clone_size: .
v_call: TRBV7-2
d_call: .
cdr3_aa: CASSLGWQENYEQYF
cdr3_nt: TGTGCCAGCAGCTTAGGTTGGCAGGAGAACTACGAGCAGTACTTC

j_call: TRBJ2-7
clone_size: .
v_call: TRBV29-1
d_call: .
cdr3_aa: CSVEGRTPRDEQYF
cdr3_nt: TGCAGCGTTGAGGGGCGTACCCCGCGGGACGAGCAGTACTTC

j_call: TRBJ1-4
clone_size: .
v_call: TRBV7-8
d_call: .
cdr3_aa: CASSPYRALANEKLFF
cdr3_nt: TGTGCCAGCAGCCCATATCGGGCCTTGGCTAATGAAAAACTGTTTTTT

j_call: TRBJ2-2
clone_size: .
v_call: TRBV5-1
d_call: .
cdr3_aa: CATKVISNTGELVF
cdr3_nt: TGCGCCACCAAGGTCATTTCGAACACCGGGGAGCTGGTTTTT

j_call: TRBJ2-7
clone_size: .
v_call: TRBV29-1
d_call: .
cdr3_aa: CSVVWRGSYEQYF
cdr3_nt: TGCAGCGTTGTGTGGCGGGGCTCCTACGAGCAGTACTTC

j_call: TRBJ1-1
clone_size: few
v_call: TRBV7-6
d_call: .
cdr3_aa: CASSPQVVGLNTEAFF
cdr3_nt: TGTGCCAGCAGCCCCCAGGTGGTGGGCTTGAACACTGAAGCTTTCTTT

j_call: TRBJ1-4
clone_size: .
v_call: TRBV2
d_call: .
cdr3_aa: CASSYGSATNEKLFF
cdr3_nt: TGTGCCAGCAGTTACGGCTCTGCAACTAATGAAAAACTGTTTTTT

j_call: TRBJ2-5
clone_size: many
v_call: TRBV29-1
d_call: .
cdr3_aa: CSVKGVETQYF
cdr3_nt: TGCAGCGTTAAGGGGGTCGAGACCCAGTACTTC

j_call: TRBJ1-1
clone_size: .
v_call: TRBV9
d_call: .
cdr3_aa: CASSLSSGTEAFF
cdr3_nt: TGTGCCAGCAGCCTTAGTTCGGGCACTGAAGCTTTCTTT

j_call: TRBJ1-1
clone_size: .
v_call: TRBV5-4
d_call: .
cdr3_aa: CASSPLKAGLNTEAFF
cdr3_nt: TGTGCCAGCAGCCCGTTGAAGGCAGGTTTGAACACTGAAGCTTTCTTT

j_call: TRBJ1-1
clone_size: .
v_call: TRBV19
d_call: TRBD1
cdr3_aa: CASSFRTGAFF
cdr3_nt: TGTGCCAGTAGTTTTCGGACAGGAGCTTTCTTT

j_call: TRBJ2-7
clone_size: .
v_call: TRBV7-8
d_call: .
cdr3_aa: CASSLTEIPLLEQYF
cdr3_nt: TGTGCCAGCAGCTTGACAGAAATTCCCCTCCTCGAGCAGTACTTC

j_call: TRBJ2-2
clone_size: few
v_call: TRBV7-6
d_call: .
cdr3_aa: CASSLAPDDTGELFF
cdr3_nt: TGTGCCAGCAGCTTAGCCCCAGATGACACCGGGGAGCTGTTTTTT

j_call: TRBJ1-2
clone_size: .
v_call: TRBV24-1
d_call: .
cdr3_aa: CATSDLGRNGYTF
cdr3_nt: TGTGCCACCAGTGATTTAGGACGGAATGGCTACACCTTC

j_call: TRBJ1-5
clone_size: few
v_call: TRBV12-3/TRBV12-4
d_call: TRBD1
cdr3_aa: CASSLAGQEGQPQHF
cdr3_nt: TGTGCCAGCAGTTTAGCGGGACAGGAGGGGCAGCCCCAGCATTTT

j_call: TRBJ1-5
clone_size: few
v_call: TRBV2
d_call: TRBD1
cdr3_aa: CASRGQEGNQPQHF
cdr3_nt: TGTGCCAGCAGAGGACAGGAGGGCAATCAGCCCCAGCATTTT

j_call: TRBJ1-1
clone_size: .
v_call: TRBV2
d_call: .
cdr3_aa: CASSDLAGKNTEAFF
cdr3_nt: TGTGCCAGCAGTGATCTGGCCGGGAAGAACACTGAAGCTTTCTTT

j_call: TRBJ1-5
clone_size: .
v_call: TRBV7-6
d_call: .
cdr3_aa: CASSVSSNQPQHF
cdr3_nt: TGTGCCAGCAGCGTAAGTAGCAATCAGCCCCAGCATTTT

j_call: TRBJ2-5
clone_size: .
v_call: TRBV27
d_call: .
cdr3_aa: CASSYRGYQETQYF
cdr3_nt: TGTGCCAGCAGTTATCGGGGGTACCAAGAGACCCAGTACTTC

j_call: TRBJ1-5
clone_size: .
v_call: TRBV19
d_call: TRBD1
cdr3_aa: CASRPQGEVNQPQHF
cdr3_nt: TGTGCCAGCCGACCCCAGGGGGAGGTCAATCAGCCCCAGCATTTT

j_call: TRBJ1-5
clone_size: .
v_call: TRBV16
d_call: TRBD1
cdr3_aa: CASSQGQGSNQPQHF
cdr3_nt: TGTGCCAGCAGCCAGGGACAGGGGTCCAATCAGCCCCAGCATTTT

j_call: TRBJ2-2
clone_size: .
v_call: TRBV9
d_call: TRBD2
cdr3_aa: CASSAGLGNGELFF
cdr3_nt: TGTGCCAGCAGCGCGGGACTAGGAAACGGGGAGCTGTTTTTT

j_call: TRBJ2-7
clone_size: few
v_call: TRBV25-1
d_call: TRBD1
cdr3_aa: CASSPNDYRPTGVNPYEQYF
cdr3_nt: TGTGCCAGCAGCCCTAATGACTACCGGCCGACAGGGGTCAACCCCTACGAGCAGTACTTC

j_call: TRBJ1-3
clone_size: .
v_call: TRBV9
d_call: .
cdr3_aa: CASSGTAAGNTIYF
cdr3_nt: TGTGCCAGCAGCGGGACAGCGGCTGGAAACACCATATATTTT

j_call: TRBJ2-6
clone_size: .
v_call: TRBV5-4
d_call: .
cdr3_aa: CASSLGSGGANVLTF
cdr3_nt: TGTGCCAGCAGCTTGGGATCGGGTGGGGCCAACGTCCTGACTTTC

j_call: TRBJ1-2
clone_size: few
v_call: TRBV4-1
d_call: .
cdr3_aa: CASSPPGRRDHYGYTF
cdr3_nt: TGCGCCAGCAGCCCACCTGGGCGCAGGGATCACTATGGCTACACCTTC

j_call: TRBJ1-2
clone_size: .
v_call: TRBV29-1
d_call: .
cdr3_aa: CASSPGSGGGYGYTF
cdr3_nt: TGTGCCAGTAGTCCCGGGTCGGGGGGCGGCTATGGCTACACCTTC

j_call: TRBJ1-1
clone_size: .
v_call: TRBV10-3
d_call: .
cdr3_aa: CASSGTENTEAFF
cdr3_nt: TGTGCCAGCAGTGGGACGGAGAACACTGAAGCTTTCTTT

j_call: TRBJ2-7
clone_size: once
v_call: TRBV29-1
d_call: TRBD2
cdr3_aa: CSAPDGTSGKVMEQYF
cdr3_nt: TGCAGCGCCCCTGACGGGACTAGCGGGAAGGTTATGGAGCAGTACTTC

j_call: TRBJ2-7
clone_size: .
v_call: TRBV15
d_call: .
cdr3_aa: CATSRDPEEQYF
cdr3_nt: TGTGCCACCAGCAGAGATCCGGAGGAGCAGTACTTC

j_call: TRBJ2-5
clone_size: few
v_call: TRBV29-1
d_call: .
cdr3_aa: CSVEVRVEETQYF
cdr3_nt: TGCAGCGTTGAAGTGCGGGTCGAAGAGACCCAGTACTTC

j_call: TRBJ1-1
clone_size: once
v_call: TRBV19
d_call: TRBD1
cdr3_aa: CASSIGQGGITEAFF
cdr3_nt: TGTGCCAGTAGTATCGGACAGGGGGGTATCACTGAAGCTTTCTTT

j_call: TRBJ2-5
clone_size: .
v_call: TRBV19
d_call: .
cdr3_aa: CASSRGQVQETQYF
cdr3_nt: TGTGCCAGTAGTAGGGGACAAGTCCAAGAGACCCAGTACTTC

j_call: TRBJ2-7
clone_size: .
v_call: TRBV27
d_call: TRBD1
cdr3_aa: CASRRGTGGNEQYF
cdr3_nt: TGTGCCAGCAGGCGGGGGACAGGGGGCAACGAGCAGTACTTC

j_call: TRBJ1-2
clone_size: .
v_call: TRBV7-9
d_call: TRBD1
cdr3_aa: CASSFTPGTAAPAPNYGYTF
cdr3_nt: TGTGCCAGCAGCTTTACCCCCGGGACAGCAGCCCCAGCACCTAACTATGGCTACACCTTC

j_call: TRBJ1-5
clone_size: .
v_call: TRBV9
d_call: .
cdr3_aa: CASSQGAGRNQPQHF
cdr3_nt: TGTGCCAGCAGCCAAGGGGCAGGGAGGAACCAGCCCCAGCATTTT

j_call: TRBJ1-4
clone_size: .
v_call: TRBV20-1
d_call: .
cdr3_aa: CSASGFAANEKLFF
cdr3_nt: TGCAGTGCTAGTGGGTTTGCAGCTAATGAAAAACTGTTTTTT

j_call: TRBJ2-2
clone_size: .
v_call: TRBV9
d_call: TRBD2
cdr3_aa: CASSLLTSGGATGELFF
cdr3_nt: TGTGCCAGCAGCCTCCTGACTAGCGGGGGGGCAACCGGGGAGCTGTTTTTT

j_call: TRBJ1-5
clone_size: .
v_call: TRBV9
d_call: .
cdr3_aa: CASSVGGGGHQPQHF
cdr3_nt: TGTGCCAGCAGCGTAGGGGGTGGGGGCCATCAGCCCCAGCATTTT

j_call: TRBJ2-5
clone_size: .
v_call: TRBV12-3/TRBV12-4
d_call: .
cdr3_aa: CASSPKGIGPRETQYF
cdr3_nt: TGTGCCAGCAGTCCGAAAGGGATAGGGCCCCGGGAGACCCAGTACTTC

j_call: TRBJ2-7
clone_size: .
v_call: TRBV7-2
d_call: .
cdr3_aa: CASSLRGDGHEQYF
cdr3_nt: TGTGCCAGCAGCTTAAGGGGGGACGGACACGAGCAGTACTTC

j_call: TRBJ1-1
clone_size: .
v_call: TRBV14
d_call: TRBD1
cdr3_aa: CASSPLGQGSTEAFF
cdr3_nt: TGTGCCAGCAGCCCCTTGGGACAGGGGAGCACTGAAGCTTTCTTT

j_call: TRBJ2-7
clone_size: .
v_call: TRBV19
d_call: .
cdr3_aa: CASSTYRGGGYEQYF
cdr3_nt: TGTGCCAGTAGTACGTACAGGGGAGGGGGCTACGAGCAGTACTTC

j_call: TRBJ2-6
clone_size: .
v_call: TRBV9
d_call: TRBD1
cdr3_aa: CASSPGQGNGANVLTF
cdr3_nt: TGTGCCAGCAGCCCTGGACAGGGAAACGGGGCCAACGTCCTGACTTTC

j_call: TRBJ2-7
clone_size: .
v_call: TRBV7-9
d_call: TRBD1
cdr3_aa: CASSTEPRGRSYEQYF
cdr3_nt: TGTGCCAGCAGCACCGAACCCAGGGGGCGCAGCTACGAGCAGTACTTC

j_call: TRBJ2-7
clone_size: .
v_call: TRBV5-4
d_call: TRBD1
cdr3_aa: CASSLRTGGVYEQYF
cdr3_nt: TGTGCCAGCAGCTTGCGGACAGGGGGCGTGTACGAGCAGTACTTC

j_call: TRBJ1-2
clone_size: .
v_call: TRBV24-1
d_call: .
cdr3_aa: CATSDLAGMGYTF
cdr3_nt: TGTGCCACCAGTGATTTAGCGGGGATGGGCTACACCTTC

j_call: TRBJ1-2
clone_size: few
v_call: TRBV20-1
d_call: .
cdr3_aa: CSARERGDGYTF
cdr3_nt: TGCAGTGCTAGAGAAAGAGGAGATGGCTACACCTTC

j_call: TRBJ2-7
clone_size: few
v_call: TRBV10-3
d_call: .
cdr3_aa: CAISVDQNYEQYF
cdr3_nt: TGTGCCATCAGTGTCGACCAGAACTACGAGCAGTACTTC

j_call: TRBJ2-5
clone_size: .
v_call: TRBV10-2
d_call: .
cdr3_aa: CASSQGWPGEETQYF
cdr3_nt: TGCGCCAGCAGCCAGGGGTGGCCGGGTGAAGAGACCCAGTACTTC

j_call: TRBJ2-7
clone_size: few
v_call: TRBV11-2
d_call: TRBD2
cdr3_aa: CASSLRLAGSYEQYF
cdr3_nt: TGTGCCAGCAGCCTTCGACTAGCGGGGTCCTACGAGCAGTACTTC

j_call: TRBJ1-2
clone_size: .
v_call: TRBV19
d_call: .
cdr3_aa: CASTPGHPHSYGYTF
cdr3_nt: TGTGCCAGTACCCCCGGACACCCTCACAGCTATGGCTACACCTTC